The 14 T cell receptor beta chains in this list originate from one sample, sequenced in a study of T cell responses to AZD1222 COVID-19 vaccine. The assay was immunoSEQ multiplex PCR, and TCRdb's table has in-frame clones only and misses some. This repertoire shows tens of thousands of clones, roughly 82% found once; its top ten account for 8.7%. The material was peripheral blood, obtained on day 0 of AZD1222 vaccination. Receptor source: an adult in good health.

V is TRBV27 and J is TRBJ2-2, with TRBD1 matching 7 bases. The CDR3 covers 17 residues. Germline assignment: CDR1 MNHEY and CDR2 SMNVEV (reference sequence). Germline trimming cut 2 bases from V and 0 bases from J; bases unmatched to any gene: 6. CDR3 protein: CASSLTRGRANTGELFF. CDR3 bases: TGTGCCAGCAGTTTAACGAGGGGGCGGGCGAACACCGGGGAGCTGTTTTTT.

The chain links TRBV12-3 or TRBV12-4 to TRBJ2-7; D is uncertain. CDR3 size: 11 residues. The ends were cut back, 5 bases at V and 0 bases at J, with 2 bases in the middle. For the CDR3, the DNA is TGTGCCAGCAGTAGCTCCTACGAGCAGTACTTC. This gives the protein CASSSSYEQYF.

CDR3 coding DNA: TGTGCCAGCAGCTTGGGGGGTACGGGCGCGCAGTATTTT. This translates into CASSLGGTGAQYF. The chain has TRBV5-6 and TRBJ2-3, with D unclear. The germline gives CDR1 SGHDT, CDR2 YYEEEE. CDR3 size: 13 residues. The ends were cut back, 0 bases at V and 10 bases at J, with 12 bases in the middle.

The genes are TRBV30 and TRBJ2-7; tentatively, D is TRBD2 (6 bases). The CDR3 spans 14 residues. The germline CDR1 and CDR2 sequences are GTSNPN and SVGIG (reference sequence). CDR3 coding DNA: TGTTCCGGCAGTCTGGGGACTCAAAGTGACGAGCAGTACTTC. As protein: CSGSLGTQSDEQYF. The whole variable domain, filled in from reference TRBV30 and TRBJ2-7, reads SQTIHQWPATLVQPVGSPLSLECTVEGTSNPNLYWYRQAAGRGLQLLFYSVGIGQISSEVPQNLSASRPQDRQFILSSKKLLLSDSGFYLCSGSLGTQSDEQYFGPGTRLTVT.

The J gene is TRBJ1-2, the V gene TRBV7-8; 9 nucleotides line up with TRBD1. Trimming at V came to 4 bases and at J to 12 bases, leaving 15 bases not matched to a gene. The CDR3 is made up of 15 amino acids. In germline, CDR1 is SGHVS, CDR2 FQNEAQ. CDR3 protein: CASSSRRNRGPVDTF. In DNA, the CDR3 is TGTGCCAGCAGCTCTCGCCGAAACAGGGGGCCCGTCGACACCTTC.

J is TRBJ1-2 and V is TRBV7-8, with 7 positions matching TRBD1. From germline, CDR1 is SGHVS and CDR2 FQNEAQ. The CDR3 length is 14 residues. With 2 bases clipped from V and 5 bases from J, the junction kept 5 bases outside the gene matches. This chain's CDR3 is CASSLYRDSYGYTF. The CDR3, as DNA: TGTGCCAGCAGCTTATACCGGGACAGTTATGGCTACACCTTC.

The chain employs TRBV7-2 and TRBJ1-2; D is possibly TRBD1 (5 bases). From germline, CDR1 is SGHTA and CDR2 FQGNSA. This CDR3 spans 12 amino acids. Trimming shortened V by 5 bases and J by 5 bases, and 9 bases separated the two germline ends. CDR3 in DNA: TGTGCCAGCAGCCTCGGGGGATATGGCTACACCTTC. Protein: CASSLGGYGYTF.

The genes are TRBV3-1 (or the pseudogene TRBV3-2) and TRBJ1-2, with a possible D match to TRBD1 (6 bases). Germline V gives CDR1 LGHDT, CDR2 YNNKEL (reference sequence). This CDR3 is 15 amino acids long. V lost 4 bases and J lost 0, with 12 bases in between. The CDR3 spells CASSPWDIANYGYTF. The DNA of the CDR3 is TGTGCCAGCAGCCCTTGGGACATAGCTAACTATGGCTACACCTTC.

This clone has just one count. The gene calls are TRBV5-1 and TRBJ1-4; TRBD1 is a possible D gene (6 bases). V was trimmed by 0 bases and J by 8 bases, leaving 11 bases between them. Germline CDR1 is SGHRS and CDR2 is YFSETQ. This CDR3 contains 14 residues. The CDR3 nucleotides are TGCGCCAGCAGCTTGGGTCAGGGGTCGGAAAAACTGTTTTTT. This codes for CASSLGQGSEKLFF.

The J gene is TRBJ2-5, the V gene TRBV6-2 or TRBV6-3, with 9 bases matching TRBD1. CDR1 and CDR2 from the germline V gene are MNHEY and SVGEGT. The CDR3 length is 18 residues. After removal of 4 bases from V and 0 bases from J, the junction contained 12 bases not matched to a gene. In DNA form, the CDR3 reads TGTGCCAGCAGTTTCGGACAGGGGACAAACCTATACCAAGAGACCCAGTACTTC. Translated: CASSFGQGTNLYQETQYF.

The genes are TRBV7-8 and TRBJ1-1, with a weak D call TRBD1 (5 bases). Germline V gives CDR1 SGHVS, CDR2 FQNEAQ. This CDR3 is 14 amino acids long. V was shortened by 5 bases and J by 5 bases, with 15 bases between the two germline ends. The CDR3, as DNA: TGTGCCAGCAGCCTTCTTAGGGAGGGGACTGAAGCTTTCTTT. The encoded protein is CASSLLREGTEAFF.

The chain employs TRBV6-5 and TRBJ1-3, with D hard to call. Germline CDR1 and CDR2: MNHEY and SVGAGI. V was clipped by 8 bases and J by 3 bases, with 5 bases between them. The length of the CDR3 is 11 residues. CDR3 loop: CASEFGNTIYF. For the CDR3, the DNA is TGTGCCAGCGAGTTTGGAAACACCATATATTTT.

V usage is TRBV4-3 and J usage is TRBJ2-1; D may be TRBD1 or TRBD2 (6 bases each). V was trimmed by 1 base and J by 2 bases, leaving 9 bases between them. Germline lookup yields CDR1 LGHNA and CDR2 YSLEER. The CDR3 length is 15 residues. The CDR3 DNA reads TGCGCCAGCAGCCAAGTCGGGGGCCCCTACAATGAGCAGTTCTTC. Its translation: CASSQVGGPYNEQFF.

V gene TRBV6-2 or TRBV6-3 combines with J gene TRBJ2-7; 11 bases fit TRBD1. J was trimmed by 1 base and V by 2 bases; bases with no gene match: 1. The CDR3 consists of 15 residues. In germline, CDR1 is MNHEY, CDR2 SVGEGT. This chain's CDR3 is CASSYGTGGSYEQYF. As DNA, the CDR3 is TGTGCCAGCAGTTACGGGACAGGGGGATCCTACGAGCAGTACTTC.